The text below deals with one T cell receptor (beta chain). The sample is drawn from a study of blood T cell repertoires in COVID-19. Assay: immunoSEQ multiplex PCR; the TCRdb copy retains only in-frame clones and omits some. The sample yields some 220,000 clones, 85% seen once. The material sequenced was peripheral blood. This receptor was identified in a man aged 45-65 years with COVID-19, enrolled during active disease.

CDR3 in DNA: TGCGCCAGCAGCGAAAGACAGAGCCTGGGGCTTATGAACACTGAAGCTTTCTTT. Encoded protein: CASSERQSLGLMNTEAFF. The chain has TRBV5-1 and TRBJ1-1, with D maybe TRBD1 (5 bases). The CDR3 runs to 18 residues. Germline loops: CDR1 SGHRS, CDR2 YFSETQ. The V end lost 4 bases, the J end lost 0 bases, and 22 bases lay between the germline ends.